The 24 T cell receptor beta chains below come from one sample, sequenced in a study of post-analysis software for immune sequencing data. Study results and limitations: The five TRBV segments detected at higher frequency in patients than in controls included TRBV5-6, TRBV5-1 and TRBV20-1.

The authors incorporated unique molecular identifiers into the TCR beta cDNA libraries. Each CDR3 protein gets one entry after TCRdb re-called the PCR reads with MiXCR. The profile shows some 700,000 distinct CDR3 sequences, roughly three fifths of them singletons. No antigen is known for these receptors. Sequenced material: blood. The receptors were gathered from a girl under 10 years old with multiple sclerosis.

The V gene is TRBV21-1, the J gene TRBJ2-7. TRBV21-1 is a documented pseudogene. The CDR3 has 13 amino acids. In DNA form, the CDR3 reads TGTGCCAGCAGCAATCCAAGCTCCTACGAGCAGTACTTC. Translating it yields CASSNPSSYEQYF.

The count of this clonotype is one. This chain links TRBV20-1 with TRBJ1-4; 8 nucleotides align to TRBD1. The germline gives CDR1 DFQATT, CDR2 SNEGSKA (reference sequence). After removal of 2 bases from V and 4 bases from J, the junction contained 12 bases not matched to a gene. There are 17 residues in the CDR3. The CDR3 nucleotides are TGCAGTGCTAGATTCCCCGGGACAGGACTCCATAATGAAAAACTGTTTTTT. It encodes CSARFPGTGLHNEKLFF.

The table lists this clonotype with a few counts. This chain links TRBV20-1 with TRBJ2-7, with TRBD2 matching 10 bases. Germline loops: CDR1 DFQATT, CDR2 SNEGSKA (reference sequence). The CDR3 spans 15 residues. V trimming: 0 bases; J trimming: 5 bases; junction bases outside the gene matches: 7. As DNA, the CDR3 is TGCAGTGCTAGAGATTCCGGGACTAGCGCCGACGAGCAGTACTTC. As protein: CSARDSGTSADEQYF.

The chain joins TRBV4-3 to TRBJ2-1; tentative D call: TRBD1 (5 bases). Trimming cost V 3 bases and J 3 bases, with 15 bases left between them. The V gene's germline CDR1 is LGHNA and CDR2 YSLEER. This CDR3 comprises 16 residues. The CDR3 spells CASSHPATQGYNEQFF. The CDR3 DNA reads as TGCGCCAGCAGCCACCCCGCGACCCAGGGCTACAATGAGCAGTTCTTC.

V and J are TRBV5-1 and TRBJ2-1; D perhaps matches TRBD2 (5 bases). The V end lost 4 bases, the J end lost 0 bases, and 14 bases lay between the germline ends. The germline V gene has CDR1 SGHRS and CDR2 YFSETQ. CDR3 length equals 16 residues. The CDR3 DNA sequence: TGCGCCAGCAGCCCGCGAATGGGGAGCTCCTACAATGAGCAGTTCTTC. Translation: CASSPRMGSSYNEQFF.

This sequence joins TRBV7-2 and TRBJ2-1; maybe TRBD2 (6 bases). The CDR3 runs 14 residues. In germline, CDR1 is SGHTA, CDR2 FQGNSA. Trimming took 1 base from V and 6 from J, leaving 10 bases between them. CDR3 amino acids: CASSLGGVANEQFF. The CDR3 nucleotides read TGTGCCAGCAGCTTAGGGGGGGTCGCCAATGAGCAGTTCTTC. The full variable domain, its missing parts supplied by reference TRBV7-2 and TRBJ2-1, is GAGVSQSPSNKVTEKGKDVELRCDPISGHTALYWYRQSLGQGLEFLIYFQGNSAPDKSGLPSDRFSAERTGGSVSTLTIQRTQQEDSAVYLCASSLGGVANEQFFGPGTRLTVL.

The V gene is TRBV27, the J gene TRBJ2-1; 8 nucleotides line up with TRBD1. With 8 bases clipped from V and 3 bases from J, the junction kept 9 bases outside the gene matches. CDR3 size: 15 residues. Germline CDR1 reads MNHEY; CDR2 reads SMNVEV (reference sequence). The CDR3 spells CASCPSGGNYNEQFF. The CDR3 DNA sequence: TGTGCCAGCTGTCCTTCAGGGGGCAACTACAATGAGCAGTTCTTC.

This clonotype was counted only a few times. The V and J genes are TRBV7-2 and TRBJ2-5; 7 bases are a match to TRBD2. Germline CDR1 is SGHTA and CDR2 is FQGNSA. The CDR3 is made up of 14 amino acids. With 5 bases clipped from V and 1 base from J, the junction kept 4 bases outside the gene matches. DNA of the CDR3: TGTGCCAGCAGCACCGCGGGGGTCCAAGAGACCCAGTACTTC. This encodes CASSTAGVQETQYF. The entire variable domain, with the rest obtained from reference TRBV7-2 and TRBJ2-5, is as follows: GAGVSQSPSNKVTEKGKDVELRCDPISGHTALYWYRQSLGQGLEFLIYFQGNSAPDKSGLPSDRFSAERTGGSVSTLTIQRTQQEDSAVYLCASSTAGVQETQYFGPGTRLLVL.

This clonotype was counted a few times. J is TRBJ2-1 and V is TRBV7-9; 12 positions match TRBD2. Germline loops: CDR1 SEHNR, CDR2 FQNEAQ (reference sequence). Trimming cost V 6 bases and J 4 bases; bases outside gene matches: 10. The length of the CDR3 is 17 residues. Here the CDR3 reads CASRSGLAGRSYNEQFF. DNA of the CDR3: TGTGCCAGCAGGTCAGGACTAGCGGGACGAAGTTACAATGAGCAGTTCTTC.

This clonotype was detected only a few times. The chain uses TRBV6-6 and TRBJ1-5, with 7 positions matching TRBD1. Losses at the gene ends were 7 bases for V and 3 bases for J; bases not matched to a gene: 12. Germline CDR1 is MNHNY and CDR2 is SVGAGI (reference sequence). CDR3 length: 16 residues. CDR3 region: CASKYRGGSSNQPQHF. Here the CDR3 DNA reads TGTGCCAGCAAATACCGAGGGGGCAGCTCCAATCAGCCCCAGCATTTT.

The rearrangement links TRBV13 to TRBJ2-5; 7 bases are a match to TRBD1. The J call is in doubt because the DNA end fits TRBJ2-7 better. The germline gives CDR1 PRHDT, CDR2 FYEKMQ (reference sequence). The CDR3 extends over 14 amino acids. The CDR3 bases are TGTGCCAGCACCGTGACGACAGGGCTCCACGAGCAGTACTTC. Protein: CASTVTTGLHEQYF.

This sequence joins TRBV5-6 and TRBJ2-1; 12 bases match TRBD2. Losses at the gene ends were 1 base for V and 4 bases for J; bases not matched to a gene: 6. There are 17 residues in the CDR3. The germline V gene has CDR1 SGHDT and CDR2 YYEEEE. The CDR3 DNA reads TGTGCCAGCAGCTTGTATCTTGGACTAGCGGGGTACAATGAGCAGTTCTTC. This sequence encodes CASSLYLGLAGYNEQFF.

The chain has TRBV28 and TRBJ2-1; a weak D match, TRBD2 (5 bases). Germline values: CDR1 MDHEN, CDR2 SYDVKM. The CDR3 covers 12 residues. V lost 6 bases, J lost 9 bases, and 12 bases lay in between. CDR3 DNA sequence: TGTGCCAGCAGCTTTACTAGAAGTGAGCAGTTCTTC. This gives the protein CASSFTRSEQFF. The full variable domain, completed using reference TRBV28 and TRBJ2-1, is DVKVTQSSRYLVKRTGEKVFLECVQDMDHENMFWYRQDPGLGLRLIYFSYDVKMKEKGDIPEGYSVSREKKERFSLILESASTNQTSMYLCASSFTRSEQFFGPGTRLTVL.

This clonotype was picked up a small number of times. The V gene is TRBV29-1, the J gene TRBJ1-1, with D possibly matching TRBD1 (5 bases). Germline values: CDR1 SQVTM, CDR2 ANQGSEA. The germline V and J ends were trimmed by 3 bases and 2 bases, with 7 bases remaining between them. CDR3 length equals 12 residues. CDR3 sequence (DNA): TGCAGCGTTGACAGGGCCAACACTGAAGCTTTCTTT. This gives the protein CSVDRANTEAFF.

This clonotype was seen only once. This sequence joins TRBV20-1 and TRBJ2-3; perhaps TRBD2 as D (6 bases). The CDR3 extends over 16 amino acids. The germline V gene encodes CDR1 DFQATT and CDR2 SNEGSKA (reference sequence). V lost 3 bases to trimming and J lost 1 base, with 17 bases between them. CDR3 sequence reads: CSASLSGERGTDTQYF. CDR3 sequence (DNA): TGCAGTGCTAGTCTCTCGGGGGAACGGGGCACAGATACGCAGTATTTT.

The chain uses TRBV7-2 and TRBJ1-4; D remains ambiguous. CDR1 SGHTA and CDR2 FQGNSA come from the germline V gene. V was trimmed by 4 bases and J by 6 bases, leaving 15 bases between them. This CDR3 has 15 residues. CDR3 amino acids: CASSSQRGRDEKLFF. CDR3 nucleotide sequence: TGTGCCAGCAGCTCCCAGCGGGGTAGGGATGAAAAACTGTTTTTT.

In this sample, this clonotype turned up once. The chain links TRBV20-1 to TRBJ1-2; D not certain. This CDR3 comprises 13 residues. V shed 6 bases and J shed 3 bases, with 14 bases lying between them. CDR1 and CDR2 from the germline V gene are DFQATT and SNEGSKA (reference sequence). CDR3 nucleotide sequence: TGCAGTGCCCCGGGTCCTAACCACTATGGCTACACCTTC. Amino acid sequence: CSAPGPNHYGYTF.

The rearrangement uses TRBV5-1 and TRBJ1-1; D perhaps matches TRBD1 (5 bases). The V end lost 2 bases, the J end lost 6 bases, and 14 bases lay between the germline ends. Germline CDR1 is SGHRS and CDR2 is YFSETQ. The CDR3 has 14 residues. The CDR3 sequence is CASSFWPLGAEAFF. The CDR3 DNA follows: TGCGCCAGCAGCTTTTGGCCTCTGGGGGCTGAAGCTTTCTTT.

This clonotype has a handful of counts. This chain connects TRBV15 to TRBJ2-4; D possibly uses TRBD1 or TRBD2 (5 bases each). Germline V CDR1 and CDR2: LNHNV, YYDKDF (reference sequence). The CDR3 has 13 residues. V dropped 0 bases and J dropped 13 bases, with 13 bases sitting between them. The CDR3 nucleotides read TGTGCCACCAGCAGAGAAGTCTACGGGGCGCAGTACTTC. This encodes CATSREVYGAQYF.

V usage is TRBV4-3 and J usage is TRBJ2-3; the D gene is possibly TRBD1 (6 bases). CDR1 and CDR2 from the germline V gene are LGHNA and YSLEER. The CDR3 loop spans 15 amino acids. V lost 0 bases and J lost 2, with 9 bases in between. CDR3 nucleotides: TGCGCCAGCAGCCAAGACCCAGGGGCCACAGATACGCAGTATTTT. This codes for CASSQDPGATDTQYF.

V gene TRBV12-3 or TRBV12-4 combines with J gene TRBJ2-3; D is ambiguous. This CDR3 region has 16 residues. V dropped 1 base and J dropped 0 bases, with 11 bases sitting between them. Here the CDR3 DNA reads TGTGCCAGCAGTTTAGAGAGAACCACTAGCACAGATACGCAGTATTTT. The encoded protein is CASSLERTTSTDTQYF.

This clonotype was seen a few times. Written as DNA, the CDR3 is TGTGCTAGTAAAACTAGCGGGAGGGGAGCCTACAATGAGCAGTTCTTC. Amino acids: CASKTSGRGAYNEQFF. The V call is TRBV12-5, the J call TRBJ2-1; 13 positions agree with TRBD2. Per germline, CDR1 LGHNT and CDR2 FRNRAP. J gave up 2 bases and V 8 bases, and 6 bases lay outside the gene matches. This CDR3 spans 16 amino acids. The complete variable domain, with remaining parts taken from reference TRBV12-5 and TRBJ2-1, reads DARVTQTPRHKVTEMGQEVTMRCQPILGHNTVFWYRQTMMQGLELLAYFRNRAPLDDSGMPKDRFSAEMPDATLATLKIQPSEPRDSAVYFCASKTSGRGAYNEQFFGPGTRLTVL.

The rearrangement links TRBV10-2 to TRBJ2-1; TRBD2 aligns across 10 bases. Per germline, CDR1 WSHSY and CDR2 SAAADI. V shed 6 bases, J shed 0 bases, and the junction held 5 bases outside the gene matches. This CDR3 comprises 16 residues. CDR3 sequence: CASRPLAGSSYNEQFF. CDR3 sequence (DNA): TGCGCCAGCAGGCCACTAGCGGGGAGCTCCTACAATGAGCAGTTCTTC.

J is TRBJ1-1 and V is TRBV6-5; TRBD1 is a possible D gene (5 bases). CDR1 MNHEY and CDR2 SVGAGI come from the germline V gene. The CDR3 totals 13 residues. V dropped 10 bases and J dropped 0 bases, with 12 bases sitting between them. The CDR3 loop reads CATGGTVNTEAFF. The CDR3 nucleotides are TGTGCCACTGGGGGTACGGTGAACACTGAAGCTTTCTTT.